This T cell receptor (beta chain) was documented in a study of shared clonotypes between healthy human individuals. Findings and caveats of the study: Represented diversity (both genetic and exposure-history) was limited by the small number of donors. Incomplete sequencing of sorted subsets was indicated by rarefaction despite large depth.

A word on this clone: Its specificity is not known.

Free of recent acute infections or vaccinations, the donors were healthy HIV-negative adults. TCRdb's table, derived via immunoSEQ multiplex PCR, lists solely in-frame clones and lacks some. The repertoire includes over a million clones, roughly 97% of them detected once, and over 1% sits in the top ten. Sequencing was performed on naive CD4+ T cells sorted from blood. As for subset: CD45RA+ positively selected. The clonotype originates from a man aged 25-45 years in good health.

The CDR3 loop reads CASSYSTGPVKFF. The DNA of the CDR3 is TGTGCCAGCAGTTACTCTACCGGGCCCGTCAAGTTCTTC. This chain connects TRBV6-5 to TRBJ2-1; no firm D call. V lost 0 bases and J lost 14, with 14 bases in between. This CDR3 has 13 amino acids. CDR1 is MNHEY and CDR2 is SVGAGI in the germline V gene.